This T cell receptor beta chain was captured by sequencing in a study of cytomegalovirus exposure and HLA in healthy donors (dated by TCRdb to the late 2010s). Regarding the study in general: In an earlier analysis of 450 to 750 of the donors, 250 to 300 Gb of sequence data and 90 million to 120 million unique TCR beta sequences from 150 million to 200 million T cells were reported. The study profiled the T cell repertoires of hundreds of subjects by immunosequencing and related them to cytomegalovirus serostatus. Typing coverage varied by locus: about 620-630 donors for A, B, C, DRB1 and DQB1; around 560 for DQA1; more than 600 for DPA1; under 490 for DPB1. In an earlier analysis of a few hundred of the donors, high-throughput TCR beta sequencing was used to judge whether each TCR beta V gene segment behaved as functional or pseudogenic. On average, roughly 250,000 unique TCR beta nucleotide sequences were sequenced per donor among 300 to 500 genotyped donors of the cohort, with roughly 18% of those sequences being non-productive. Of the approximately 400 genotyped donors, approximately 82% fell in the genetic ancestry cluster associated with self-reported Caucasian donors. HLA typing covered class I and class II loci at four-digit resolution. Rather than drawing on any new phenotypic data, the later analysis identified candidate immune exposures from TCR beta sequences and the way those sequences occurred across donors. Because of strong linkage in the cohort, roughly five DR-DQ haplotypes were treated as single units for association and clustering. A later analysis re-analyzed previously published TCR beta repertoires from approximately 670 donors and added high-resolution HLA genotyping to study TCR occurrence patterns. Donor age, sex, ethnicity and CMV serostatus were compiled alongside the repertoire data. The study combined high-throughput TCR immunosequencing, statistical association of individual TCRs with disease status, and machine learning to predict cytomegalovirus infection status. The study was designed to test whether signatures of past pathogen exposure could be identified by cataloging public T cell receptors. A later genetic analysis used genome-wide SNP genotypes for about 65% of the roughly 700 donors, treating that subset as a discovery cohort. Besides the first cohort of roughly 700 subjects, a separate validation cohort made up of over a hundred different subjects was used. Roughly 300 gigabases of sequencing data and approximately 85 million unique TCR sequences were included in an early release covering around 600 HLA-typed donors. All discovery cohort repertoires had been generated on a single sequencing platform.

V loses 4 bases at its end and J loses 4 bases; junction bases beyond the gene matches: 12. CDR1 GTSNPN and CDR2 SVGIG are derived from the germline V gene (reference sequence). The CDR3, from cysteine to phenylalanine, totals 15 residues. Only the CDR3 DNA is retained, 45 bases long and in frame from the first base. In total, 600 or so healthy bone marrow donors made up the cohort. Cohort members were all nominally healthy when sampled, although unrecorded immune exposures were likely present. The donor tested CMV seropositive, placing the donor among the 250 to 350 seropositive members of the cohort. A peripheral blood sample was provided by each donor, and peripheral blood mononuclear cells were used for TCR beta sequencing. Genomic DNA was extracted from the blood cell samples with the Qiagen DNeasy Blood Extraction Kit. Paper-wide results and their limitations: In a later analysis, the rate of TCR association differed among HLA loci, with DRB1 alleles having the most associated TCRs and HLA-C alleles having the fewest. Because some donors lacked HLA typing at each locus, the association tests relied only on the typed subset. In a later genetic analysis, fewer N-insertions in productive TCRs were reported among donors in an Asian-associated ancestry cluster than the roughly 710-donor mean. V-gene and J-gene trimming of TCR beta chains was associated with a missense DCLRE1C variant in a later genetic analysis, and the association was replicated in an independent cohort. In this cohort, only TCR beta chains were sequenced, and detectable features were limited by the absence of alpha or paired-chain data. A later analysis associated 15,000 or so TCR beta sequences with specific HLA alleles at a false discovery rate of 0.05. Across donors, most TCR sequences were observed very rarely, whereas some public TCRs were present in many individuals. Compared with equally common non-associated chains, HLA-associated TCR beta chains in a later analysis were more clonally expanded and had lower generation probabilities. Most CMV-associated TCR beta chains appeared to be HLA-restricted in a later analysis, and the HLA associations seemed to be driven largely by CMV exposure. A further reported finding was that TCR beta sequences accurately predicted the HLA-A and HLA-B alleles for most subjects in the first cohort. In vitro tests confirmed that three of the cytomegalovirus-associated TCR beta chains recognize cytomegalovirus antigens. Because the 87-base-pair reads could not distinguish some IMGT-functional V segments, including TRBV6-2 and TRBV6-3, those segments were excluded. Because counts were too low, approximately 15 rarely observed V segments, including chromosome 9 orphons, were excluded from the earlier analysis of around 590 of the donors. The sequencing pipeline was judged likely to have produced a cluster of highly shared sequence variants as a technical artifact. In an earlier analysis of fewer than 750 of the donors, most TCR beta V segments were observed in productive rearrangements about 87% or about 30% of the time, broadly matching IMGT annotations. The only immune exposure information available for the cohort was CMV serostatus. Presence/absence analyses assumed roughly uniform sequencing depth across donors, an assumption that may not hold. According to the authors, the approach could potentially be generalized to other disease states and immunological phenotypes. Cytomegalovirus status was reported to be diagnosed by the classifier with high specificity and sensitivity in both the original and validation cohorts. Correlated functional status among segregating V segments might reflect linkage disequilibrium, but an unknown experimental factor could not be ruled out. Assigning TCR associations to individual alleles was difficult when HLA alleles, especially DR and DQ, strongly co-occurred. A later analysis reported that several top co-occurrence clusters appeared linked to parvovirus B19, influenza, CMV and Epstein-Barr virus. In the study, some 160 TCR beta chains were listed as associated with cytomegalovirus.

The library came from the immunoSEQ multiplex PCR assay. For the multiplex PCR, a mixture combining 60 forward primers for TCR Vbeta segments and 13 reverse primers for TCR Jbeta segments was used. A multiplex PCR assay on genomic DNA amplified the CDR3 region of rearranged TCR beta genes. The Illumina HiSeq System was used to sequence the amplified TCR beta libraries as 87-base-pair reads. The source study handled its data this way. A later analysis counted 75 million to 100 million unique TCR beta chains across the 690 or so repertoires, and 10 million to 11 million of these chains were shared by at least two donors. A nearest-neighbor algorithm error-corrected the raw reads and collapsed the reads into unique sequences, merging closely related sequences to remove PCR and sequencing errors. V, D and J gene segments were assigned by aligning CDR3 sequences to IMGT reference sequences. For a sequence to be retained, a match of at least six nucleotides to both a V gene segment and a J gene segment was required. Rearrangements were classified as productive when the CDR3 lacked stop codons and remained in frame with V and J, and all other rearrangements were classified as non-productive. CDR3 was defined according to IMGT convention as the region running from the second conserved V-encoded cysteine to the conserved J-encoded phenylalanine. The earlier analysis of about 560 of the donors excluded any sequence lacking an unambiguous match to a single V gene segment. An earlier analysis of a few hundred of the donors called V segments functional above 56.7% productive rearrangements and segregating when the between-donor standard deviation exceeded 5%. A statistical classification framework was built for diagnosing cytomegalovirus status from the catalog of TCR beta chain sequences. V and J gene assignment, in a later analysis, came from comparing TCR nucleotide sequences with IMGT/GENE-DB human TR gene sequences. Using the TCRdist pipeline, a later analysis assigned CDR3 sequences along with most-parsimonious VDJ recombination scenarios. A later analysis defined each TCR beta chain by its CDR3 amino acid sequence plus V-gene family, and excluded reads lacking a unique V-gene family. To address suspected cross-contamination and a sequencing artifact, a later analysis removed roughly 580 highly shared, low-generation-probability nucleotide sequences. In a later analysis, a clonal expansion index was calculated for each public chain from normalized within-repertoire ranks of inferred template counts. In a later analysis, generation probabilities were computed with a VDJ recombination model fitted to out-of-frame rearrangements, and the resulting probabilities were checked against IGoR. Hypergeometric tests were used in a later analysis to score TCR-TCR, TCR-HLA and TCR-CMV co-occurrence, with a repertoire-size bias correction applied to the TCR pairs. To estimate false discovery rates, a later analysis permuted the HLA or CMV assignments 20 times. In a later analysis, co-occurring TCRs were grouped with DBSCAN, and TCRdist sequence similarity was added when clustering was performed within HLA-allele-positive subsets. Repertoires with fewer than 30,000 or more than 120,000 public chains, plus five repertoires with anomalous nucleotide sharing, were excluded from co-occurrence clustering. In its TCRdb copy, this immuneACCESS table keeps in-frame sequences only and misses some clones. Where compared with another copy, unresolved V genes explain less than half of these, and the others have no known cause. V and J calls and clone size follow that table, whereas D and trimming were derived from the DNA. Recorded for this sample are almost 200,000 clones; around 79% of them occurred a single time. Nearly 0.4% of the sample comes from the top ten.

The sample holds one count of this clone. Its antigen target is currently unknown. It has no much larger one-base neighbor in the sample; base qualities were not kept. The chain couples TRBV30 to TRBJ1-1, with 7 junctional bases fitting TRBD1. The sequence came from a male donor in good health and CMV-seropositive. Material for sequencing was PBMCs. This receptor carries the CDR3 CAWIPPTGRGTEAFF. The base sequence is TGTGCCTGGATCCCCCCGACAGGGAGAGGCACTGAAGCTTTCTTT.